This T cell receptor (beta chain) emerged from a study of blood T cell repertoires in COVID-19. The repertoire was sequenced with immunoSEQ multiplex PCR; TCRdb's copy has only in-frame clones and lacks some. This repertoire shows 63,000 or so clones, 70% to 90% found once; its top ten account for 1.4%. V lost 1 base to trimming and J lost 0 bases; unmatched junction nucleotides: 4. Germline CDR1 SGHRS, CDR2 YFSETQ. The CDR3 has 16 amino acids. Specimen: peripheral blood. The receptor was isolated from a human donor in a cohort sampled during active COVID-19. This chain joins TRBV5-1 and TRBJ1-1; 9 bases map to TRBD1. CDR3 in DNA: TGCGCCAGCAGCTTGTGGACAGGGGACTTGAACACTGAAGCTTTCTTT. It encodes CASSLWTGDLNTEAFF.